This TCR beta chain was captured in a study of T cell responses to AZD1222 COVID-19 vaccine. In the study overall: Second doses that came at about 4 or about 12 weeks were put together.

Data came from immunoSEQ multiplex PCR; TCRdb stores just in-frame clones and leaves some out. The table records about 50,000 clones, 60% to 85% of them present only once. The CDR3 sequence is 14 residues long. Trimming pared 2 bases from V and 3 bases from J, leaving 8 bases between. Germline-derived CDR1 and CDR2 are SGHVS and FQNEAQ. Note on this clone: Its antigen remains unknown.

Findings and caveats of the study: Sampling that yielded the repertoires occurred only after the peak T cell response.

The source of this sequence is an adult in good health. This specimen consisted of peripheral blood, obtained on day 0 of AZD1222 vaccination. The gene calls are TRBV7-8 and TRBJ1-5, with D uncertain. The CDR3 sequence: CASSLIGNNQPQHF. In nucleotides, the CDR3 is TGTGCCAGCAGCTTAATCGGAAACAATCAGCCCCAGCATTTT.